The 31 T cell receptor beta chains in this list originate from one sample, sequenced in a study of shared clonotypes between healthy human individuals. Clones were sequenced by immunoSEQ multiplex PCR, and TCRdb holds only the in-frame ones, with some missing. The sample gives about 2.4 million clones, roughly 93% of which show up once; approximately 0.37% is in the top ten. The sequencing sample was made of naive CD4+ T cells from PBMCs. Indicated subset: CD45RA+ positively selected. All receptors derive from a man between 18 and 29 years old in good health. Some clones in this sample may be carry-over from other donors' samples.

CDR3 DNA: TGTGCCAGCAGCTCGTACAGGGGGAGGAACACAGATACGCAGTATTTT. This gives the protein CASSSYRGRNTDTQYF. The chain links TRBV11-2 to TRBJ2-3; 8 bases agree with TRBD1. The germline gives CDR1 SGHAT, CDR2 FQNNGV. V trimming: 4 bases; J trimming: 2 bases; junction bases outside the gene matches: 8. This CDR3 contains 16 residues.

The chain couples TRBV5-4 to TRBJ2-2, with D hard to call. Looked up from germline, CDR1 is SGHNT and CDR2 is YYREEE (reference sequence). The CDR3 has 13 amino acids. Trimming removed 1 base at V and 6 bases at J, with 7 bases between. CDR3 sequence: CASSLSLAGELFF. In DNA form, the CDR3 reads TGTGCCAGCAGCTTGTCGCTCGCCGGGGAGCTGTTTTTT.

This rearrangement joins TRBV29-1 to TRBJ2-7, with TRBD2 identical over 8 bases. V shed 0 bases and J 6 bases; nucleotides not matched to a gene: 4. Germline CDR1 is SQVTM and CDR2 is ANQGSEA. This CDR3 is built from 13 residues. The CDR3 spells CSVEDGAGGEQYF. CDR3 coding DNA: TGCAGCGTTGAAGATGGTGCGGGAGGCGAGCAGTACTTC.

This clone was detected once. The genes are TRBV4-1 and TRBJ2-3; 7 positions match TRBD2. This CDR3 has 17 residues. The germline V gene encodes CDR1 MGHRA and CDR2 YSYEKL. V was clipped by 2 bases and J by 0 bases; unmatched bases: 8. The CDR3 protein is CASSQRTGLVSTDTQYF. The CDR3 region has the DNA TGCGCCAGCAGCCAACGAACCGGACTAGTAAGCACAGATACGCAGTATTTT.

The chain combines TRBV28 with TRBJ1-1; TRBD1 is a possible D gene (5 bases). V lost 10 bases, J lost 7 bases, and 22 bases lay in between. The CDR3 is made up of 14 amino acids. From germline, CDR1 is MDHEN and CDR2 SYDVKM. The CDR3 nucleotides read TGTGCCATCCAGTTTACCCCCAGGGTAGGTGAAGCTTTCTTT. Protein sequence: CAIQFTPRVGEAFF.

V and J are TRBV7-3 and TRBJ2-1; D gene uncertain. Germline V lookup: CDR1 SGHTA, CDR2 FQGTGA. The CDR3 length is 13 residues. V lost 3 bases to trimming and J lost 7 bases, with 10 bases between them. Here the CDR3 DNA reads TGTGCCAGCAGCTTCACACTCGGGAATGAGCAGTTCTTC. This sequence encodes CASSFTLGNEQFF.

The chain is built from TRBV6-1 and TRBJ1-1; no firm D call. Looked up from germline, CDR1 is MNHNS and CDR2 is SASEGT. The CDR3 loop spans 14 amino acids. V was cut by 6 bases and J by 1 base, with 12 bases left in between. The CDR3 spells CASRPPPGNTEAFF. Written as DNA, the CDR3 is TGTGCCAGCAGACCCCCCCCCGGGAACACTGAAGCTTTCTTT.

The chain links TRBV28 to TRBJ2-7; a possible D gene is TRBD1 (6 bases). V was pared by 6 bases and J by 5 bases, with 17 bases between. The CDR3 length is 14 residues. Germline CDR1 reads MDHEN; CDR2 reads SYDVKM. CDR3 nucleotides: TGTGCCAGCAGGGAAGGGGGAATTAGCGACGAGCAGTACTTC. It encodes CASREGGISDEQYF.

This sequence joins TRBV28 and TRBJ1-2; 7 positions match TRBD1. Trimming removed 3 bases from V and 4 bases from J; junction bases left unmatched: 11. The germline gives CDR1 MDHEN, CDR2 SYDVKM. The CDR3 covers 16 residues. CDR3 DNA sequence: TGTGCCAGCAGTTTGGGGGGAGGACAGGCTTTCTATGGCTACACCTTC. Translated, it gives CASSLGGGQAFYGYTF.

The rearrangement joins TRBV4-3 to TRBJ2-1; D uncertain. This CDR3 is 15 amino acids long. The ends were cut back, 0 bases at V and 3 bases at J, with 9 bases in the middle. CDR1 is LGHNA, CDR2 YSLEER, per germline. This CDR3 is CASSQEVLDYNEQFF. The CDR3 DNA reads as TGCGCCAGCAGCCAAGAGGTTCTAGACTACAATGAGCAGTTCTTC.

The chain joins TRBV6-1 to TRBJ2-3; D could derive from TRBD1 or TRBD2 (5 bases each). The CDR3 extends over 14 amino acids. The germline V and J ends were trimmed by 7 bases and 0 bases, with 11 bases remaining between them. Looked up from germline, CDR1 is MNHNS and CDR2 is SASEGT. Written as DNA, the CDR3 is TGTGCCAGCACCAGGGACCCTAGCACAGATACGCAGTATTTT. Its protein product is CASTRDPSTDTQYF.

The chain has TRBV19 and TRBJ2-1, with 10 bases lining up with TRBD2. The CDR3 extends over 15 amino acids. Germline assignment: CDR1 LNHDA and CDR2 SQIVND (reference sequence). Trimming took 3 bases from V and 9 from J; bases not matched to a gene: 8. The DNA of the CDR3 is TGTGCCAGTAGTATCAGGGCTAGCGGGGGCGGTGAGCAGTTCTTC. Amino acid sequence: CASSIRASGGGEQFF.

The chain has TRBV5-6 and TRBJ1-2; maybe TRBD1 (6 bases). The CDR3 extends over 14 amino acids. Germline values: CDR1 SGHDT, CDR2 YYEEEE. V dropped 2 bases and J dropped 8 bases, with 16 bases sitting between them. CDR3 nucleotide sequence: TGTGCCAGCAGCTTCGGTGCGGGGGCCGGAGGCTACACCTTC. Amino acids: CASSFGAGAGGYTF.

The V gene is TRBV5-1, the J gene TRBJ2-7, with TRBD2 matching 7 bases. J gave up 2 bases and V 0 bases, and 5 bases lay outside the gene matches. This CDR3 comprises 15 residues. Germline V CDR1 and CDR2: SGHRS, YFSETQ. The CDR3 DNA sequence: TGCGCCAGCAGCTTGGTCGCGGGAGACCCCTACGAGCAGTACTTC. Translated: CASSLVAGDPYEQYF.

The rearrangement joins TRBV19 to TRBJ2-1; no reliable D call. The CDR3 has 12 amino acids. Looked up from germline, CDR1 is LNHDA and CDR2 is SQIVND (reference sequence). Trimming stripped 3 bases from V and 15 bases from J, with 15 bases between. CDR3 coding DNA: TGTGCCAGTAGTATGGGGTCCGGTCCGGCGTTCTTC. The encoded protein is CASSMGSGPAFF.

This rearrangement joins TRBV7-2 to TRBJ1-1; 11 nucleotides agree with TRBD1. Germline V CDR1 and CDR2: SGHTA, FQGNSA. There are 15 residues in the CDR3. Losses at the gene ends were 2 bases for V and 5 bases for J; bases not matched to a gene: 4. The CDR3 sequence is CASSLFGQGATEAFF. DNA of the CDR3: TGTGCCAGCAGCTTATTTGGACAGGGGGCAACTGAAGCTTTCTTT.

CDR3 amino acids: CASSESFGGLATNEQFF. The CDR3 DNA reads TGCGCCAGCAGTGAGTCGTTTGGGGGACTAGCGACCAATGAGCAGTTCTTC. This chain links TRBV10-1 with TRBJ2-1; TRBD2 matches at 10 bases. Germline loops: CDR1 WNHNN, CDR2 SYGVQD (reference sequence). The CDR3 is made up of 17 amino acids. Unmatched junction bases numbered 8, after V lost 0 bases and J lost 6 bases.

The genes are TRBV6-1 and TRBJ1-1, with a tentative D call TRBD1 (5 bases). Trimming left V 8 bases short and J 3 bases short, with 19 bases between. CDR1 MNHNS and CDR2 SASEGT come from the germline V gene. The CDR3 covers 15 residues. Written as DNA, the CDR3 is TGTGCCAGCTCCTGGGTGTTGGGGGGGGACACTGAAGCTTTCTTT. It encodes CASSWVLGGDTEAFF.

This chain uses TRBV15 with TRBJ2-7, with 8 positions matching TRBD2. Germline loops: CDR1 LNHNV, CDR2 YYDKDF (reference sequence). The CDR3 consists of 13 residues. V lost 11 bases, J lost 3 bases, and 9 bases stayed unmatched. DNA for the CDR3: TGTGCCGTTACTAGCGGTCCCTACTACGAGCAGTACTTC. As protein: CAVTSGPYYEQYF.

The count of this clone is one. This chain connects TRBV30 to TRBJ1-5; D is uncertain. The CDR3 consists of 15 residues. Deletions cut 4 bases from V and 0 bases from J, with 13 bases between. Looked up from germline, CDR1 is GTSNPN and CDR2 is SVGIG (reference sequence). The CDR3 region has the DNA TGTGCCTGGACCATGGGGAGACATAGCAATCAGCCCCAGCATTTT. Translation gives CAWTMGRHSNQPQHF.

The rearrangement uses TRBV28 and TRBJ2-3; TRBD2 aligns across 16 bases. Trimming at V came to 7 bases and at J to 0 bases, leaving 7 bases not matched to a gene. The length of the CDR3 is 18 residues. Germline lookup yields CDR1 MDHEN and CDR2 SYDVKM. The CDR3 region is CASTFLGLAGGSTDTQYF. CDR3 DNA: TGTGCCAGCACCTTCTTGGGACTAGCGGGAGGGAGCACAGATACGCAGTATTTT.

The sample holds one count of this clone. The chain carries TRBV27 and TRBJ1-2; no definite D call. V dropped 7 bases and J dropped 2 bases, with 8 bases sitting between them. The germline gives CDR1 MNHEY, CDR2 SMNVEV (reference sequence). This CDR3 contains 12 residues. Written as DNA, the CDR3 is TGTGCCAGCACCAGTCGGAACTATGGCTACACCTTC. This codes for CASTSRNYGYTF.

The chain joins TRBV6-5 to TRBJ2-5; possibly TRBD2 for D (6 bases). The CDR3 is 13 residues long. Trimming left V 5 bases short and J 1 base short, with 8 bases between. The germline V gene encodes CDR1 MNHEY and CDR2 SVGAGI. The CDR3 reads CASSRDSQETQYF. CDR3 nucleotides: TGTGCCAGCAGTCGGGACTCCCAAGAGACCCAGTACTTC.

V usage is TRBV4-1 and J usage is TRBJ2-3, with D possibly matching TRBD2 (6 bases). The CDR3 is 18 amino acids. V was clipped by 1 base and J by 0 bases, with 17 bases between them. Germline V lookup: CDR1 MGHRA, CDR2 YSYEKL. The CDR3 protein is CASSQALLARTSTDTQYF. The CDR3 bases are TGCGCCAGCAGCCAAGCCCTGCTAGCGCGCACTAGCACAGATACGCAGTATTTT.

The chain has TRBV5-1 and TRBJ2-3, with TRBD2 identical over 13 bases. CDR1 SGHRS and CDR2 YFSETQ come from the germline V gene. After removal of 4 bases from V and 8 bases from J, the junction contained 13 bases not matched to a gene. The CDR3 has 17 amino acids. CDR3 sequence reads: CASSPWGGTSGIGTQYF. DNA of the CDR3: TGCGCCAGCAGCCCCTGGGGCGGGACTAGCGGGATTGGTACGCAGTATTTT.

This chain links TRBV18 with TRBJ2-7; tentative D call: TRBD2 (6 bases). The length of the CDR3 is 15 residues. Trimming took off 3 bases at V and 0 bases at J, with 12 bases between the two ends. Germline V gene sequence: CDR1 KGHSH, CDR2 LQKENI. DNA for the CDR3: TGTGCCAGCTCACCGTACCGGGGGAGCTCCTACGAGCAGTACTTC. Protein: CASSPYRGSSYEQYF.

This chain uses TRBV19 with TRBJ1-2, with no clear D. V gave up 4 bases and J gave up 0 bases, with 12 bases separating them. The germline CDR1 and CDR2 sequences are LNHDA and SQIVND (reference sequence). This CDR3 is built from 15 residues. CDR3 protein: CASSTTASANYGYTF. DNA of the CDR3: TGTGCCAGTAGTACCACAGCATCAGCTAACTATGGCTACACCTTC.

This chain links TRBV7-2 with TRBJ1-4, with a possible D match to TRBD1 (5 bases). This CDR3 spans 13 amino acids. Trimming removed 5 bases at V and 6 bases at J, with 10 bases between. Looked up from germline, CDR1 is SGHTA and CDR2 is FQGNSA. The CDR3 here is CASSPGLDEKLFF. CDR3 bases: TGTGCCAGCAGCCCAGGGTTGGATGAAAAACTGTTTTTT.

This clone appeared once. The chain combines TRBV6-1 with TRBJ1-1; a weak D match, TRBD1 (5 bases). The V gene lost 6 bases and the J gene lost 0 bases, with 14 bases spanning the gap. Germline CDR1 is MNHNS and CDR2 is SASEGT. The CDR3 is 15 amino acids. In DNA form, the CDR3 reads TGTGCCAGCAGGCACAGGTCTCTCATGAACACTGAAGCTTTCTTT. It encodes CASRHRSLMNTEAFF.

The chain combines TRBV5-1 with TRBJ2-1; TRBD2 is a possible D gene (7 bases). Germline CDR1 is SGHRS and CDR2 is YFSETQ. V gave up 3 bases and J gave up 8 bases, with 9 bases separating them. The CDR3 extends over 12 amino acids. CDR3 amino acids: CASSSGGDEQFF. The CDR3 nucleotides read TGCGCCAGCAGCTCGGGGGGCGATGAGCAGTTCTTC.

V usage is TRBV5-1 and J usage is TRBJ1-1; TRBD1 is a possible D gene (6 bases). Germline-derived CDR1 and CDR2 are SGHRS and YFSETQ. Trimming removed 4 bases from V and 1 base from J, with 23 bases in between. The CDR3 has 18 amino acids. CDR3 protein: CASSGTYGRGRGNTEAFF. The CDR3, as DNA: TGCGCCAGCAGCGGAACATACGGAAGGGGCAGGGGGAACACTGAAGCTTTCTTT.